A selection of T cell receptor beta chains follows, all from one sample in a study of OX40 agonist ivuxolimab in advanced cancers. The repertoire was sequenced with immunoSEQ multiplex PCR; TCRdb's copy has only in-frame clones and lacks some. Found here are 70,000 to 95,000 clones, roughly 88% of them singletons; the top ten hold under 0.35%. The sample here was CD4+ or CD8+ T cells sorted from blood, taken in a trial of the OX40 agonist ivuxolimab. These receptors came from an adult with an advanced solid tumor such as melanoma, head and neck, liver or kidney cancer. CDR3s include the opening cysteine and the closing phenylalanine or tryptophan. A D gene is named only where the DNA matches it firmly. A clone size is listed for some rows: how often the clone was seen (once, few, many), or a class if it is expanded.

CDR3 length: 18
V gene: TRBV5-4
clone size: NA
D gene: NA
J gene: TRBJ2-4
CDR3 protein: CASSPGGAYSAAKNIQYF
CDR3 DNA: TGTGCCAGCAGCCCTGGTGGGGCCTATTCGGCGGCCAAAAACATTCAGTACTTC

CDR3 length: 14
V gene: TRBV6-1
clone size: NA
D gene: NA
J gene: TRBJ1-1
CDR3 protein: CASSDRDRYTEAFF
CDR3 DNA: TGTGCCAGCAGTGACCGGGACCGGTACACTGAAGCTTTCTTT

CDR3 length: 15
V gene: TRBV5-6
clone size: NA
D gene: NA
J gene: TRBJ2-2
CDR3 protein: CASGYGQQITGELFF
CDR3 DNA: TGTGCCAGCGGGTATGGACAGCAAATCACCGGGGAGCTGTTTTTT

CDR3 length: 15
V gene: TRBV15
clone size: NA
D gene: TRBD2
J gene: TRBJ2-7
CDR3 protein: CATSSDGGGLYEQYF
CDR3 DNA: TGTGCCACCAGCAGTGACGGGGGGGGCTTGTACGAGCAGTACTTC

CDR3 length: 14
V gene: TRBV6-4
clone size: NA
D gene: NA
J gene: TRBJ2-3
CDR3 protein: CASSAGPSTDTQYF
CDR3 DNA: TGTGCCAGCAGTGCGGGACCGAGCACAGATACGCAGTATTTT

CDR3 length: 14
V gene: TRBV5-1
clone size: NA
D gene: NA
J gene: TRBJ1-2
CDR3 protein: CASSLAAANYGYTF
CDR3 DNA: TGCGCCAGCAGCTTGGCTGCAGCAAACTATGGCTACACCTTC

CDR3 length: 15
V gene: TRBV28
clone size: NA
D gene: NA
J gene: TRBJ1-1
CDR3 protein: CASSLEGVGNTEAFF
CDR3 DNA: TGTGCCAGCAGTTTAGAAGGGGTTGGGAACACTGAAGCTTTCTTT

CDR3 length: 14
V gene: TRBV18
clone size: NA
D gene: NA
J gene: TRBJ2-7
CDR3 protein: CASSPNEGNYEQYF
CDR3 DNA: TGTGCCAGCTCACCTAACGAGGGAAACTACGAGCAGTACTTC

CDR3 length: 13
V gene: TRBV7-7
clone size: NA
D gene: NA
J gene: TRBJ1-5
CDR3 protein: CASSPGINQPQHF
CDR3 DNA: TGTGCTAGCAGCCCCGGAATCAATCAGCCCCAGCATTTT

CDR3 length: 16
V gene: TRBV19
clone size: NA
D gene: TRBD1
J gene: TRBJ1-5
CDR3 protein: CASSIGQGRSNQPQHF
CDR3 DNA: TGTGCCAGTAGTATTGGACAGGGGAGGAGCAATCAGCCCCAGCATTTT

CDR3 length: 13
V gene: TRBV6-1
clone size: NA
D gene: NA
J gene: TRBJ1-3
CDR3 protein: CASKSSGRNTIYF
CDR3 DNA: TGTGCCAGCAAATCCTCAGGCCGAAACACCATATATTTT

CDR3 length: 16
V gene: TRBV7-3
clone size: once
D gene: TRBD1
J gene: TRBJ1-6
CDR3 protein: CASSLVAGGNDSPLHF
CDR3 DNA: TGTGCCAGCAGCTTAGTGGCAGGGGGGAACGATTCACCCCTCCACTTT

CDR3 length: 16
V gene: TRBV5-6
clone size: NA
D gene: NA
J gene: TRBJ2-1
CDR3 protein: CASSTLRSGGYNEQFF
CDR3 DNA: TGTGCCAGCAGCACACTTCGGTCTGGCGGCTACAATGAGCAGTTCTTC

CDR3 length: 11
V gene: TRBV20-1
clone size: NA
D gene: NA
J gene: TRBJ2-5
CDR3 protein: CSAHREETQYF
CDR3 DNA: TGCAGTGCGCACAGGGAAGAGACCCAGTACTTC

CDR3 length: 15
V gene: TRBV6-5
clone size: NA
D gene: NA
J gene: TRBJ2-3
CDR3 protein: CASSYGRVSTDTQYF
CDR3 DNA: TGTGCCAGCAGTTACGGCAGGGTGAGCACAGATACGCAGTATTTT

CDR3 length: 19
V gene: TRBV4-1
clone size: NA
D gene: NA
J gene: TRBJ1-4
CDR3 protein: CASSPPRQASLATNEKLFF
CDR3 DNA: TGCGCCAGCAGCCCGCCGAGACAGGCATCCCTTGCAACTAATGAAAAACTGTTTTTT

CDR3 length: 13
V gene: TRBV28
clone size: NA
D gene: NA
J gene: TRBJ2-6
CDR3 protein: CASKNSGANVLTF
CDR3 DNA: TGTGCCAGCAAAAACTCTGGGGCCAACGTCCTGACTTTC

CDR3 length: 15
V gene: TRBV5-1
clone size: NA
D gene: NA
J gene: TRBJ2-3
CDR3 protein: CASSVTGTSTDTQYF
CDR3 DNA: TGCGCCAGCAGCGTGACGGGAACTAGCACAGATACGCAGTATTTT

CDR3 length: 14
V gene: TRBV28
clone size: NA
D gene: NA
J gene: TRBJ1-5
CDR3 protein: CASSYPGGAQPQHF
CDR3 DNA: TGTGCCAGCAGCTACCCCGGGGGAGCTCAGCCCCAGCATTTT

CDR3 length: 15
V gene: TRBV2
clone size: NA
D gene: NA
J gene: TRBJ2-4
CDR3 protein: CASSEELLAKNIQYF
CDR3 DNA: TGTGCCAGCAGTGAGGAGTTACTAGCCAAAAACATTCAGTACTTC

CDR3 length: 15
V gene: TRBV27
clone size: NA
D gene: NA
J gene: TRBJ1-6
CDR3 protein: CASSLEGLVDSPLHF
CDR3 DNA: TGTGCCAGCAGTTTAGAGGGGCTTGTGGATTCACCCCTCCACTTT

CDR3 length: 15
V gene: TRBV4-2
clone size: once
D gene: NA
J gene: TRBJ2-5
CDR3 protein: CASSQGERGQETQYF
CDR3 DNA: TGTGCCAGCAGCCAAGGGGAACGGGGACAAGAGACCCAGTACTTC

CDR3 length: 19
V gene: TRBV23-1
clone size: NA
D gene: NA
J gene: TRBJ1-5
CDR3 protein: CASSQLSLIRPARNQPQHF
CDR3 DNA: TGCGCCAGCAGTCAATTATCCCTGATACGACCAGCTCGGAATCAGCCCCAGCATTTT

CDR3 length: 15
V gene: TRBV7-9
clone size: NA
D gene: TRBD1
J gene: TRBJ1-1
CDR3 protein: CASSPGTGEVGEAFF
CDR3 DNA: TGTGCCAGCAGCCCGGGGACAGGGGAGGTAGGTGAAGCTTTCTTT

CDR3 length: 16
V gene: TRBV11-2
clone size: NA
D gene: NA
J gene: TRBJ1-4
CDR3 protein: CASTLGLAGSEKKLFF
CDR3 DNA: TGTGCCAGCACCTTAGGGCTTGCAGGGTCCGAGAAAAAACTGTTTTTT

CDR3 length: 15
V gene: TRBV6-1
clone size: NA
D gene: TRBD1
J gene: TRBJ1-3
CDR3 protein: CASSPRTGQLLAIYF
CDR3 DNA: TGTGCCAGCAGTCCTCGGACAGGGCAACTCTTGGCCATATATTTT

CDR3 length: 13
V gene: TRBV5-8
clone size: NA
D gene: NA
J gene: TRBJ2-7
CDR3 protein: CASSLSGPYEQYF
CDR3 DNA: TGTGCCAGCAGCTTATCAGGCCCCTACGAGCAGTACTTC

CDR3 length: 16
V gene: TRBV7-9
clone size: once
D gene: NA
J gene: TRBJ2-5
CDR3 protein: CASSLSFVGDLETQYF
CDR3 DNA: TGTGCCAGCAGCTTAAGTTTCGTGGGGGACTTAGAGACCCAGTACTTC

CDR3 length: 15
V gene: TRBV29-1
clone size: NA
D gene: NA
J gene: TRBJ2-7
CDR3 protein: CSVEGGAGGAYEQYF
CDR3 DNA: TGCAGCGTTGAAGGGGGGGCAGGCGGTGCCTACGAGCAGTACTTC

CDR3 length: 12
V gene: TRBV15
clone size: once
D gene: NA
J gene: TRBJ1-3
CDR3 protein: CATSRESNTIYF
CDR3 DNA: TGTGCCACCAGCAGAGAAAGTAACACCATATATTTT

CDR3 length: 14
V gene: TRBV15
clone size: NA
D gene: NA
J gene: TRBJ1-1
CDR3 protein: CATSRDLWVSEAFF
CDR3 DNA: TGTGCCACCAGCAGAGATTTGTGGGTGTCTGAAGCTTTCTTT